The source of this T cell receptor beta chain is a study of immune heterogeneity within non-small cell lung tumors. Study observations and caveats: Different tumor locations in one patient shared dominant CDR3 beta clonotypes yet harbored unique high-frequency clones. For the most part, the T-cell receptor beta clonotypes present at high frequency were distinct from one individual patient to the next.

It was a multiplex PCR that amplified TCR beta CDR3, with 32 V and 13 J primers. MiXCR was run by TCRdb on the multiplex PCR reads, yielding one entry per CDR3 protein. Found here are approximately 1,300 distinct CDR3 sequences, 31% of them singletons; the top ten hold around 42%. As for this clonotype: Its antigen is not identified.

The template consisted of bulk tumor genomic DNA, with roughly 0.55 ug used per sample. Surgical sampling yielded several biopsies per primary tumor (spaced far apart). Patients went through curative surgery, and their non-small cell lung cancer was untreated and newly diagnosed. All donors had received a new diagnosis of non-small cell lung cancer and were undergoing surgery with curative intent. The V and J ends lost 6 bases and 2 bases respectively, with 10 bases between them. There are 13 residues in the CDR3. Germline assignment: CDR1 SQVTM and CDR2 ANQGSEA. This chain uses TRBV29-1 with TRBJ2-2, with unresolved D. This sequence was found in a man aged 55 to 70 with non-small cell lung cancer. Sample: lung tumor tissue. CDR3 residues: CSVIRANTGELFF. The CDR3 DNA reads TGCAGCGTCATCCGGGCTAACACCGGGGAGCTGTTTTTT.